The 3 T cell receptor beta chains given below trace back to one sample, sequenced in a study of neoadjuvant nivolumab and ipilimumab in lung cancer. Some clones are missing from TCRdb's copy, which holds only in-frame ones; the method was immunoSEQ multiplex PCR. The sample has about 38,000 clones, about 91% seen once; the top ten hold roughly 3.4%. The material was peripheral blood, obtained before neoadjuvant nivolumab, alone or with ipilimumab. The receptors stem from an adult with non-small cell lung cancer.

This clone was found a few times. The chain couples TRBV2 to TRBJ1-2; D is ambiguous. This CDR3 contains 12 residues. Trimming took off 7 bases at V and 8 bases at J, with 14 bases between the two ends. Germline V gene lookup returns CDR1 SNHLY and CDR2 FYNNEI. This CDR3 reads CASTTPLRGYTF. DNA of the CDR3: TGTGCCAGCACCACCCCGCTTAGGGGCTACACCTTC.

The V and J genes are TRBV7-2 and TRBJ1-1; D remains ambiguous. Germline values: CDR1 SGHTA, CDR2 FQGNSA. Trimming pared 5 bases from V and 5 bases from J, leaving 18 bases between. This CDR3 spans 15 amino acids. The CDR3 protein is CASSLNRDRRTEAFF. Here the CDR3 DNA reads TGTGCCAGCAGCCTGAACCGGGATAGGCGGACTGAAGCTTTCTTT. Looking up the rest from reference TRBV7-2 and TRBJ1-1 gives the full variable domain: GAGVSQSPSNKVTEKGKDVELRCDPISGHTALYWYRQSLGQGLEFLIYFQGNSAPDKSGLPSDRFSAERTGGSVSTLTIQRTQQEDSAVYLCASSLNRDRRTEAFFGQGTRLTVV.

V gene TRBV30 combines with J gene TRBJ1-2, with D possibly being TRBD1 (6 bases). V was shortened by 2 bases and J by 1 base, with 11 bases between the two germline ends. In germline, CDR1 is GTSNPN, CDR2 SVGIG (reference sequence). This CDR3 region has 14 residues. Written as DNA, the CDR3 is TGTGCCTGGAGTCGAGGGGGACTTAACTATGGCTACACCTTC. Protein: CAWSRGGLNYGYTF.